This T cell receptor beta chain was retrieved from a study of T cells in Graves' hyperthyroidism and ophthalmopathy. Stability of Graves' hyperthyroidism was defined as absent ophthalmopathy progression within 18 months. In its sample, this clonotype was seen many times. TCR beta CDR3 regions were amplified from RNA. When the TCR CDR3 underwent first-round RT-PCR, the HTBI primer set was used. TCRdb independently ran MiXCR on the multiplex PCR reads; one entry per CDR3 protein. The data show approximately 500,000 distinct CDR3 sequences, just over 45% seen once. The sample was peripheral blood or thyroid tissue (not recorded which). The receptor was derived from a woman aged 18-35 years with Graves' hyperthyroidism.

The CDR3 coding sequence is TGTGCCAGCAGTTTTGACAATCAGCCCCAGCATTTT. Translating it yields CASSFDNQPQHF. The J gene is TRBJ1-5, the V gene TRBV12-3 or TRBV12-4; no definite D call. V lost 3 bases and J 3 bases, leaving 3 bases between the germline ends. The CDR3 is 12 amino acids.